The 16 T cell receptor beta chains below come from one sample, sequenced in a study of shared clonotypes between healthy human individuals. TCRdb's table, derived via immunoSEQ multiplex PCR, lists solely in-frame clones and lacks some. The data show 600,000 or so clones, roughly 98% seen once. Naive CD8 cells were CD45RO-negative, positively selected for CCR7, excluding terminally differentiated effector memory CD45RA+ cells. The sequenced material came from naive CD8+ T cells sorted from blood. The receptor set was obtained from a man aged 25 to 45 in good health.

The chain has TRBV19 and TRBJ1-1, with no clear D. The length of the CDR3 is 12 residues. Germline CDR1 reads LNHDA; CDR2 reads SQIVND (reference sequence). V lost 8 bases, J lost 8 bases, and 15 bases lay in between. The CDR3 here is CASRLFGAEAFF. As DNA, the CDR3 is TGTGCCAGTCGCCTCTTCGGAGCCGAAGCTTTCTTT.

V and J are TRBV29-1 and TRBJ2-1; TRBD2 matches 9 bases. The CDR3 spans 17 residues. The junction had 14 bases not matched to a gene; V was cut back by 4 bases and J by 4 bases. CDR1 is SQVTM, CDR2 ANQGSEA, per germline. CDR3 bases: TGCAGCGTTGCCCCTCGCCCGACTAGCGGAGATTACAATGAGCAGTTCTTC. Its protein is CSVAPRPTSGDYNEQFF.

The genes are TRBV15 and TRBJ2-7, with D possibly matching TRBD2 (5 bases). Looked up from germline, CDR1 is LNHNV and CDR2 is YYDKDF (reference sequence). The CDR3 runs to 15 residues. Trimming removed 0 bases at V and 7 bases at J, with 16 bases between. CDR3 loop: CATSRDRRTPGEQYF. The DNA of the CDR3 is TGTGCCACCAGCAGAGATAGGCGGACGCCGGGGGAGCAGTACTTC.

V and J are TRBV21-1 and TRBJ2-7; the DNA was not used to check the table's D call, TRBD1. TRBV21-1 is a listed pseudogene. CDR3 length equals 17 residues. The CDR3 DNA reads TGTGCCAGCAGCAAGGGAGCCCCGGGACAGGGACCTTACGAGCAGTACTTC. It yields the protein CASSKGAPGQGPYEQYF.

V is TRBV5-6 and J is TRBJ2-1; TRBD2 matches 8 bases. Germline values: CDR1 SGHDT, CDR2 YYEEEE. The CDR3 loop spans 14 amino acids. V lost 1 base and J lost 7; bases outside the gene matches: 4. CDR3 loop: CASSLFGGGNEQFF. DNA of the CDR3: TGTGCCAGCAGCTTGTTCGGCGGGGGGAATGAGCAGTTCTTC.

This clone was recorded only once. In DNA form, the CDR3 reads TGTGCCAGCAGCGTTCAAACAGGGAGCACAGATACGCAGTATTTT. Translation: CASSVQTGSTDTQYF. The chain couples TRBV9 to TRBJ2-3; D possibly corresponds to TRBD1 (6 bases). CDR3 length: 15 amino acids. Trimming removed 2 bases from V and 0 bases from J, with 10 bases in between. CDR1 and CDR2 from the germline V gene are SGDLS and YYNGEE. Filled out from reference TRBV9 and TRBJ2-3, the complete variable domain reads DSGVTQTPKHLITATGQRVTLRCSPRSGDLSVYWYQQSLDQGLQFLIQYYNGEERAKGNILERFSAQQFPDLHSELNLSSLELGDSALYFCASSVQTGSTDTQYFGPGTRLTVL.

The chain employs TRBV2 and TRBJ2-5; D might be TRBD1 or TRBD2, each matching 6 bases. Germline V lookup: CDR1 SNHLY, CDR2 FYNNEI. Trimming left V 4 bases short and J 13 bases short, with 13 bases between. CDR3 length equals 11 residues. The CDR3 nucleotides are TGTGCCAGCAGTGCGGGGGCCTCCCCGTACTTC. Translated: CASSAGASPYF.

This chain joins TRBV19 and TRBJ2-3; D uncertain. The germline V gene encodes CDR1 LNHDA and CDR2 SQIVND (reference sequence). CDR3 length: 12 residues. V gave up 3 bases and J gave up 4 bases, with 5 bases separating them. CDR3 protein: CASSISSDTQYF. As DNA, the CDR3 is TGTGCCAGTAGTATTAGTTCAGATACGCAGTATTTT.

The chain has TRBV9 and TRBJ2-1; 13 nucleotides agree with TRBD2. CDR3 length equals 16 residues. CDR1 is SGDLS, CDR2 YYNGEE, per germline. V trimming: 0 bases; J trimming: 8 bases; junction bases outside the gene matches: 5. The CDR3 sequence: CASSVGAGTSGDEQFF. In DNA, the CDR3 is TGTGCCAGCAGCGTAGGAGCCGGGACTAGCGGGGATGAGCAGTTCTTC.

This chain joins TRBV27 and TRBJ2-1, with 7 bases aligning to TRBD2. This CDR3 is built from 14 residues. Germline CDR1 reads MNHEY; CDR2 reads SMNVEV (reference sequence). V lost 2 bases to trimming and J lost 8 bases; unmatched junction nucleotides: 6. The CDR3 here is CASSLAGAFDEQFF. In nucleotides, the CDR3 is TGTGCCAGCAGTTTAGCGGGAGCTTTCGATGAGCAGTTCTTC.

The rearrangement links TRBV7-8 to TRBJ2-7; 9 bases are a match to TRBD2. Trimming cost V 10 bases and J 2 bases; bases outside gene matches: 6. This CDR3 spans 13 amino acids. CDR1 is SGHVS and CDR2 is FQNEAQ in the germline V gene. The CDR3 DNA reads TGTGCCACAACCGGGACTAGCACCTACGAGCAGTACTTC. Its translation: CATTGTSTYEQYF. Full variable domain (outside the CDR3, taken from reference TRBV7-8 and TRBJ2-7): GAGVSQSPRYKVAKRGQDVALRCDPISGHVSLFWYQQALGQGPEFLTYFQNEAQLDKSGLPSDRFFAERPEGSVSTLKIQRTQQEDSAVYLCATTGTSTYEQYFGPGTRLTVT.

This clone was recorded once. The chain joins TRBV29-1 to TRBJ2-2, with D perhaps TRBD2 (5 bases). The V gene lost 6 bases and the J gene lost 2 bases, with 10 bases spanning the gap. Germline assignment: CDR1 SQVTM and CDR2 ANQGSEA. The CDR3 spans 13 residues. In DNA form, the CDR3 reads TGCAGCGTCACTACTAGAAACACCGGGGAGCTGTTTTTT. Its translation is CSVTTRNTGELFF.

The rearrangement links TRBV19 to TRBJ1-2; D remains ambiguous. This CDR3 has 12 residues. Trimming stripped 2 bases from V and 5 bases from J, with 6 bases between. CDR1 and CDR2 (germline): LNHDA, SQIVND (reference sequence). CDR3 coding DNA: TGTGCCAGTAGTATATCCGGATATGGCTACACCTTC. It encodes CASSISGYGYTF.

The chain combines TRBV30 with TRBJ1-1, with D possibly matching TRBD1 (5 bases). Per the germline V gene, CDR1 is GTSNPN and CDR2 is SVGIG (reference sequence). The CDR3 is 13 residues long. Trimming took 4 bases from V and 2 from J, leaving 11 bases between them. The CDR3 protein is CAWTVGGNTEAFF. The CDR3 DNA reads as TGTGCCTGGACGGTGGGGGGAAACACTGAAGCTTTCTTT.

The chain is built from TRBV7-6 and TRBJ2-1, with 14 bases lining up with TRBD2. The CDR3 totals 17 residues. V was clipped by 5 bases and J by 6 bases; unmatched bases: 9. Germline-derived CDR1 and CDR2 are SGHVS and FNYEAQ. Written as DNA, the CDR3 is TGTGCCAGCAGCCGCCCGACTAGCGGGAGGGCCAGCAATGAGCAGTTCTTC. Its translation is CASSRPTSGRASNEQFF.

The V and J genes are TRBV19 and TRBJ2-1; 8 positions match TRBD2. V dropped 5 bases and J dropped 4; count of bases not matched to a gene: 7. This CDR3 spans 15 amino acids. The germline gives CDR1 LNHDA, CDR2 SQIVND (reference sequence). The CDR3 nucleotides are TGTGCCAGTAGTCCTCTAGCGGGCCTATACAATGAGCAGTTCTTC. Protein sequence: CASSPLAGLYNEQFF.